One and the same sample provided the 16 T cell receptor beta chains below, sequenced in a study of Graves' ophthalmopathy and Graves' hyperthyroidism. The authors amplified TCR beta CDR3 regions from RNA transcripts. HTBI primers primed a first-round RT-PCR, and a second-round multiplex PCR followed. Using its own MiXCR run on the multiplex PCR reads, TCRdb lists one record per CDR3 protein. In the table there are 1 million to 1.3 million distinct CDR3 sequences, less than 45% of which are singletons. Material: peripheral blood or thyroid tissue (not recorded which). All receptors come from an adult man with Graves' hyperthyroidism.

The table lists this clonotype with many counts. V and J are TRBV20-1 and TRBJ2-7; D not resolved. Germline lookup yields CDR1 DFQATT and CDR2 SNEGSKA (reference sequence). The CDR3 consists of 17 residues. Trimming stripped 0 bases from V and 0 bases from J, with 18 bases between. The CDR3 DNA reads as TGCAGTGCTAGAGAGTTGGCAGCCAACTATCCCTCCTACGAGCAGTACTTC. As protein: CSARELAANYPSYEQYF.

The chain is built from TRBV2 and TRBJ1-2; TRBD1 agrees at 7 bases. Per germline, CDR1 SNHLY and CDR2 FYNNEI. J lost 8 bases, V lost 3 bases, and 3 bases had no gene match. CDR3 length equals 12 residues. In DNA, the CDR3 is TGTGCCAGCAGTGACCAGGGGGTCGGCTACACCTTC. It specifies CASSDQGVGYTF.

There are a few counts of this clonotype. This chain uses TRBV7-9 with TRBJ2-6; TRBD1 aligns across 7 bases. Germline CDR1 reads SEHNR; CDR2 reads FQNEAQ (reference sequence). J lost 0 bases, V lost 5 bases, and 10 bases had no gene match. The CDR3 consists of 18 residues. CDR3 in amino acids: CASSGRQGRGSGANVLTF. The DNA for the CDR3 is TGTGCCAGCAGCGGCCGACAGGGAAGGGGCTCTGGGGCCAACGTCCTGACTTTC.

The chain links TRBV12-3 or TRBV12-4 to TRBJ2-7, with D perhaps TRBD1 (6 bases). Between the trimmed V and J ends, which lost 7 bases and 2 bases, there was a span of 9 bases. The CDR3 has 12 amino acids. CDR3 region: CASKRTAYEQYF. In nucleotides, the CDR3 is TGTGCCAGCAAAAGGACAGCCTACGAGCAGTACTTC.

The table lists this clonotype with many counts. The chain employs TRBV7-9 and TRBJ1-5; weak D call: TRBD1 (6 bases). The CDR3 is made up of 14 amino acids. V was clipped by 5 bases and J by 5 bases, with 13 bases between them. Per the germline V gene, CDR1 is SEHNR and CDR2 is FQNEAQ (reference sequence). The CDR3 sequence is CASSADSPYQPQHF. The CDR3 DNA sequence: TGTGCCAGCAGCGCGGACAGTCCTTATCAGCCCCAGCATTTT. The complete variable domain, with remaining parts taken from reference TRBV7-9 and TRBJ1-5, reads DTGVSQNPRHKITKRGQNVTFRCDPISEHNRLYWYRQTLGQGPEFLTYFQNEAQLEKSRLLSDRFSAERPKGSFSTLEIQRTEQGDSAMYLCASSADSPYQPQHFGDGTRLSIL.

On this clonotype itself: A read error may account for a junction end that differs from germline. This chain links TRBV5-1 with TRBJ2-6, with D unresolved. Germline V lookup: CDR1 SGHRS, CDR2 YFSETQ. The CDR3 totals 11 residues. The CDR3 sequence: CASSLGNSEAF. The CDR3, as DNA: TGCGCCAGCAGCTTGGGTAACTCCGAAGCTTTC.

This clonotype has a count of ten or more. This chain joins TRBV3-1 and TRBJ2-7; D is uncertain. This CDR3 has 11 residues. With 1 base removed from V and 6 bases from J, the gap between germline ends came to 4 bases. Per the germline V gene, CDR1 is LGHDT and CDR2 is YNNKEL (reference sequence). CDR3 protein: CASSQVAEQYF. The CDR3 DNA reads as TGTGCCAGCAGCCAAGTCGCCGAGCAGTACTTC.

The V gene is TRBV19, the J gene TRBJ2-2, with 11 positions matching TRBD2. The CDR3 length is 16 residues. Germline values: CDR1 LNHDA, CDR2 SQIVND (reference sequence). The CDR3, as DNA: TGTGCTAGTGGTTTGGTAGGACTAGCGGGCACCGGGGAGCTGTTTTTT. It codes for CASGLVGLAGTGELFF.

This CDR3 is CASRGAVEAFF. In nucleotides, the CDR3 is TGTGCCAGCAGGGGGGCAGTTGAAGCTTTCTTT. This chain links TRBV2 with TRBJ1-1; D might be TRBD1 (6 bases). CDR3 size: 11 residues. The germline V and J ends were trimmed by 6 bases and 7 bases, with 9 bases remaining between them. The germline V gene encodes CDR1 SNHLY and CDR2 FYNNEI.

Comment on this clonotype: This sequence may be a read error, since a much larger clone differs from it by one base. The rearrangement joins TRBV7-8 to TRBJ1-1; D may be TRBD1 (5 bases). Trimming shortened V by 5 bases and J by 6 bases, and 22 bases separated the two germline ends. CDR3 length: 16 residues. Germline lookup yields CDR1 SGHVS and CDR2 FQNEAQ. This CDR3 is CASSQPGPQGNAEAFF. The CDR3 DNA follows: TGTGCCAGCAGCCAACCGGGACCCCAAGGCAACGCTGAAGCTTTCTTT.

This clonotype was counted ten times or more. V is TRBV20-1 and J is TRBJ1-6; 10 nucleotides match TRBD1. Germline V gives CDR1 DFQATT, CDR2 SNEGSKA (reference sequence). The CDR3 covers 16 residues. Losses at the gene ends were 5 bases for V and 10 bases for J; bases not matched to a gene: 14. The CDR3 nucleotides are TGCAGTGCTCTTGCGGGACAGGGGAATACGTACTCACCCCTCCACTTT. Translated: CSALAGQGNTYSPLHF.

This clonotype was observed a few times. V and J are TRBV11-2 and TRBJ2-2; 9 positions agree with TRBD1. CDR3 size: 14 residues. The ends lost 5 bases at V and 6 bases at J; junction bases unmatched: 4. The germline V gene encodes CDR1 SGHAT and CDR2 FQNNGV. The CDR3 region is CASSMDRGPGELFF. In nucleotides, the CDR3 is TGTGCCAGCAGCATGGACAGGGGCCCCGGGGAGCTGTTTTTT. The variable domain in full, completed from reference TRBV11-2 and TRBJ2-2, reads EAGVAQSPRYKIIEKRQSVAFWCNPISGHATLYWYQQILGQGPKLLIQFQNNGVVDDSQLPKDRFSAERLKGVDSTLKIQPAKLEDSAVYLCASSMDRGPGELFFGEGSRLTVL.

J is TRBJ2-2 and V is TRBV6-5; TRBD2 might be the D (5 bases). The CDR3 spans 13 residues. Germline CDR1 reads MNHEY; CDR2 reads SVGAGI. The V and J ends lost 8 bases and 5 bases respectively, with 12 bases between them. Here the CDR3 DNA reads TGTGCCAGCGGGCAGCGGAGAACCGGGGAGCTGTTTTTT. Protein: CASGQRRTGELFF.

The chain carries TRBV30 and TRBJ1-1; TRBD1 aligns across 10 bases. Germline loops: CDR1 GTSNPN, CDR2 SVGIG (reference sequence). This CDR3 region has 12 residues. The trim removed 4 bases at V and 11 bases at J, leaving 7 bases unmatched. The CDR3 nucleotides read TGTGCCTGGAACTCAGACAGGGGGCAGGCTTTCTTT. Protein product: CAWNSDRGQAFF.

This clonotype was seen at least ten times. The V gene is TRBV11-2, the J gene TRBJ2-7; 12 bases match TRBD1. The CDR3 sequence is 17 residues long. Unmatched junction bases numbered 10, after V lost 5 bases and J lost 2 bases. CDR1 and CDR2 (germline): SGHAT, FQNNGV. For the CDR3, the DNA is TGTGCCAGCAGCCCAAACCGGGACAGGGGGCTGACCTACGAGCAGTACTTC. Translated: CASSPNRDRGLTYEQYF.

At least ten counts were recorded for this clonotype. The chain couples TRBV7-2 to TRBJ1-1; 7 nucleotides line up with TRBD1. This CDR3 has 15 residues. V lost 6 bases, J lost 0 bases, and 7 bases stayed unmatched. CDR1 SGHTA and CDR2 FQGNSA come from the germline V gene. CDR3 DNA: TGTGCCAGCAGTCACCAGACAGGGCTGAACACTGAAGCTTTCTTT. Translated: CASSHQTGLNTEAFF.